Detailed here is one T cell receptor (beta chain). These data come from a study of control samples from healthy donors and cancer patients. Germline CDR1 and CDR2: SGHNT and YENEEA. Losses at the gene ends were 4 bases for V and 4 bases for J; bases not matched to a gene: 11. The CDR3 runs 18 residues. Produced via immunoSEQ multiplex PCR; TCRdb's table is partial and in-frame only. The table shows about 170,000 clones, with 70% to 90% occurring only once. The chain links TRBV11-3 to TRBJ2-3, with TRBD2 identical over 13 bases. Specimen: blood. This TCR came from a man in his thirties or forties in good health. The CDR3: CASSSGTSGDLRADTQYF. In DNA, the CDR3 is TGTGCCAGCAGCTCCGGGACTAGCGGGGACCTTAGGGCAGATACGCAGTATTTT.